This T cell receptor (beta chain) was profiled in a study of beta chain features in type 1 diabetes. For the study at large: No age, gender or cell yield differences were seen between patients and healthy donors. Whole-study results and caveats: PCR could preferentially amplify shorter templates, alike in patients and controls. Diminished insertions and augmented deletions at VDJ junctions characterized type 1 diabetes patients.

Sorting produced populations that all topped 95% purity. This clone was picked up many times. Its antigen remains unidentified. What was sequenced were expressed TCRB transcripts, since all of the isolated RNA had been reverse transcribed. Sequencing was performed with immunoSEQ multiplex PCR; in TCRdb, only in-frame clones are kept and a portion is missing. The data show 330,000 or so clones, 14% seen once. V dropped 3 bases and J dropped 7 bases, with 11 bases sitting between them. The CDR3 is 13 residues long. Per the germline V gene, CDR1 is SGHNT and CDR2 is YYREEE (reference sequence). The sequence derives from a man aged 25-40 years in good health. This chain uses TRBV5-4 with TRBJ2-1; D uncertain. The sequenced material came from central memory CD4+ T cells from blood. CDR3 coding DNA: TGTGCCAGCAGCTCCGGACGCGAAAATGAGCAGTTCTTC. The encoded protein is CASSSGRENEQFF.